This entry features one T cell receptor beta chain sequence. These data belong to a study of blood T cell repertoires in COVID-19. Study summary: In each case, the material was cDNA or gDNA derived from T cells, B-cell-depleted T cells, or PBMCs.

The ends were cut back, 5 bases at V and 1 base at J, with 11 bases in the middle. The CDR3 totals 14 residues. Germline assignment: CDR1 LNHDA and CDR2 SQIVND (reference sequence). Per the study methods: Reference gene primers were amplified, and this amplification served to estimate nucleated cell counts. Produced via immunoSEQ multiplex PCR; TCRdb's table is partial and in-frame only. That table is the source of V, J and clone size, and D and trimming were worked out from the DNA. The sample includes roughly 200,000 clones, 86% of them seen just once. This clonotype was sampled from an older man with acute or convalescent COVID-19. Sequencing was performed on peripheral blood. This chain joins TRBV19 and TRBJ1-1; TRBD1 might be the D (6 bases). CDR3 nucleotides: TGTGCCAGTAGTTTTAGGACAGCGAACACTGAAGCTTTCTTT. Amino acid sequence: CASSFRTANTEAFF.